This is a list of T cell receptor beta chains from one sample in a study of blood T cell repertoires in COVID-19. The data were produced by immunoSEQ multiplex PCR, yet TCRdb's version contains in-frame clones alone and is incomplete. The sample includes roughly 65,000 clones, roughly 90% of them seen just once. Sequenced material: peripheral blood. These receptors were taken from a man aged 60 to 75 with acute or convalescent COVID-19. CDR3s include the opening cysteine and the closing phenylalanine or tryptophan. The D gene is left open where the match is weak. Clone size appears in some rows only: once, few, many, or a class for an expanded clone.

v_call	j_call	clone_size	d_call	cdr3_aa	cdr3_nt
TRBV29-1	TRBJ2-1	.	TRBD1	CSVDKRTGGYEQFF	TGCAGCGTTGATAAAAGGACAGGGGGCTATGAGCAGTTCTTC
TRBV5-4	TRBJ2-1	.	TRBD2	CASSPSRTSGEVEQFF	TGTGCCAGCAGCCCTAGTCGGACTAGCGGGGAGGTTGAGCAGTTCTTC
TRBV7-9	TRBJ1-3	.	.	CASSLRTTGNTIYF	TGTGCCAGCAGCTTAAGGACAACTGGAAACACCATATATTTT
TRBV9	TRBJ2-7	.	TRBD1	CASSEGASYEQYF	TGTGCCAGCAGCGAGGGGGCCAGCTACGAGCAGTACTTC
TRBV18	TRBJ2-5	.	.	CASSPQGLQETQYF	TGTGCCAGCTCACCCCAGGGCCTCCAAGAGACCCAGTACTTC
TRBV9	TRBJ2-1	.	TRBD2	CASSLISGGSYNEQFF	TGTGCCAGCAGCCTTATCAGCGGGGGTTCCTACAATGAGCAGTTCTTC
TRBV7-8	TRBJ2-7	once	TRBD1	CASSLVLGTVAYEQCF	TGTGCCAGCAGCTTAGTTTTGGGGACAGTAGCCTACGAGCAGTGCTTC
TRBV2	TRBJ2-5	.	TRBD2	CASMGGFRETQYF	TGTGCCAGCATGGGGGGGTTTCGGGAGACCCAGTACTTC
TRBV19	TRBJ2-3	.	TRBD1	CASSSRGPSTDTQYF	TGTGCCAGTAGTTCTAGGGGGCCGAGCACAGATACGCAGTATTTT
TRBV21-1	TRBJ2-2	.	.	CASSYPRDREDTGELFF	TGTGCCAGCAGTTACCCCCGGGACAGGGAGGACACCGGGGAGCTGTTTTTT
TRBV6-1	TRBJ2-3	.	.	CASSGRTTRGTDTQYF	TGTGCCAGCAGTGGACGGACTACGAGAGGCACAGATACGCAGTATTTT
TRBV6-1	TRBJ1-1	.	.	CASSEAHNVPTEAFF	TGTGCCAGCAGTGAAGCTCACAACGTCCCCACTGAAGCTTTCTTT
TRBV6-1	TRBJ1-2	.	TRBD1	CASSEFRGQGNYGYTF	TGTGCCAGCAGTGAATTTCGGGGACAGGGGAACTATGGCTACACCTTC
TRBV5-8	TRBJ1-2	.	.	CASSLLTGGGYTF	TGTGCCAGCAGCCTCCTGACGGGAGGGGGCTACACCTTC
TRBV5-1	TRBJ1-4	.	TRBD1	CASSLGRTGGDEKLFF	TGCGCCAGCAGCTTGGGACGGACAGGGGGCGATGAAAAACTGTTTTTT
TRBV7-2	TRBJ1-2	.	TRBD1	CASSRPTGDGYTF	TGTGCCAGCAGCCGACCGACAGGGGATGGCTACACCTTC
TRBV7-3	TRBJ2-2	.	TRBD1	CASSLWSGGANTGELFF	TGTGCCAGCAGCCTTTGGTCAGGGGGTGCGAACACCGGGGAGCTGTTTTTT
TRBV5-1	TRBJ2-7	.	.	CASSSLPGPLFPYEQYF	TGCGCCAGCAGCTCGCTCCCAGGCCCCCTTTTCCCCTACGAGCAGTACTTC
TRBV2	TRBJ1-3	.	TRBD1	CASSEALTGGKGNTIYF	TGTGCCAGCAGTGAAGCTCTGACAGGGGGAAAGGGAAACACCATATATTTT
TRBV7-2	TRBJ1-2	once	.	CASSLGIKSTLLGYTF	TGTGCCAGCAGCTTAGGCATTAAGTCGACTTTACTTGGCTACACCTTC
TRBV4-1	TRBJ1-1	.	TRBD1	CASSLRQGETEAFF	TGCGCCAGCAGCTTGCGACAGGGAGAAACTGAAGCTTTCTTT
TRBV18	TRBJ1-6	.	.	CASSPQSQFDSPLHF	TGTGCCAGCTCACCACAATCACAGTTTGATTCACCCCTCCACTTT
TRBV18	TRBJ2-7	.	.	CASSPPGGYEQYF	TGTGCCAGCTCACCACCGGGGGGCTACGAGCAGTACTTC
TRBV30	TRBJ1-2	.	TRBD1	CAWSAAVGQGFMYGYTF	TGTGCCTGGAGTGCCGCGGTGGGACAGGGGTTTATGTACGGCTACACCTTC
TRBV4-1	TRBJ2-7	.	TRBD2	CASSQPGTSSYEQYF	TGCGCCAGCAGCCAACCCGGGACTAGCTCCTACGAGCAGTACTTC
TRBV24-1	TRBJ2-2	.	.	CATSDRATGELFF	TGTGCCACCAGTGACAGGGCCACCGGGGAGCTGTTTTTT
TRBV27	TRBJ2-1	.	TRBD2	CASSFRTSEYEQFF	TGTGCCAGCAGTTTCAGGACTAGCGAGTATGAGCAGTTCTTC
TRBV5-1	TRBJ1-4	.	.	CASSLDRARGEKLFF	TGCGCCAGCAGCTTGGACAGGGCCAGGGGTGAAAAACTGTTTTTT
TRBV27	TRBJ2-1	.	.	CASSPYRISSSYNEQFF	TGTGCCAGCAGTCCTTACCGAATCTCCAGCTCCTACAATGAGCAGTTCTTC
TRBV3-1/TRBV3-2	TRBJ2-3	.	.	CASSHEQGGTQYF	TGTGCCAGCAGCCACGAACAGGGAGGGACGCAGTATTTT
TRBV7-9	TRBJ1-6	.	.	CASSLTGGDSPLHF	TGTGCCAGCAGCTTGACAGGAGGTGATTCACCCCTCCACTTT
TRBV5-1	TRBJ1-6	.	TRBD1	CASRQATGGMAPLHF	TGCGCCAGCAGACAAGCGACAGGGGGCATGGCACCCCTCCACTTT
TRBV30	TRBJ1-3	.	.	CAWRTRAGNTIYF	TGTGCCTGGCGGACACGCGCTGGAAACACCATATATTTT
TRBV10-1	TRBJ1-3	.	.	CARRGSGSSGNTIYF	TGCGCCAGGCGGGGCTCGGGGAGCTCTGGAAACACCATATATTTT
TRBV24-1	TRBJ2-7	.	.	CATTPGDSHEQYF	TGTGCCACCACGCCTGGAGATTCCCACGAGCAGTACTTC
TRBV19	TRBJ2-1	.	TRBD2	CASSIESSGGRSSYNEQFF	TGTGCCAGTAGTATCGAGAGTAGCGGGGGGCGGAGCTCCTACAATGAGCAGTTCTTC
TRBV5-6	TRBJ2-7	.	TRBD1	CASSWTGYREQYF	TGTGCCAGCAGCTGGACAGGGTATCGCGAGCAGTACTTC
TRBV4-2	TRBJ2-2	.	TRBD1	CASSQGTGGTGELFF	TGTGCCAGCAGCCAAGGGACAGGGGGCACCGGGGAGCTGTTTTTT
TRBV27	TRBJ2-3	.	TRBD2	CASRRTSGGTDTQYF	TGTGCCAGCAGACGGACTAGCGGGGGCACAGATACGCAGTATTTT
TRBV5-1	TRBJ1-6	.	.	CASSLGPGANNSPLHF	TGCGCCAGCAGCTTGGGGCCAGGCGCCAATAATTCACCCCTCCACTTT
TRBV2	TRBJ1-4	.	TRBD1	CASSELGQGKGTNEKLFF	TGTGCCAGCAGTGAACTTGGACAGGGAAAGGGAACTAATGAAAAACTGTTTTTT
TRBV30	TRBJ1-4	.	TRBD1	CAWSSRSGTATNEKLFF	TGTGCCTGGAGTAGCCGATCGGGGACAGCAACTAATGAAAAACTGTTTTTT
TRBV29-1	TRBJ1-1	.	TRBD1	CSVEQGLATEAFF	TGCAGCGTCGAACAGGGGCTGGCCACTGAAGCTTTCTTT
TRBV18	TRBJ2-3	.	TRBD2	CASSPGLAGVSADTQYF	TGTGCCAGCTCACCTGGACTAGCGGGGGTATCGGCAGATACGCAGTATTTT
TRBV21-1	TRBJ2-7	.	.	CASSKGPAGGTYEQYF	TGTGCCAGCAGCAAAGGGCCAGCGGGGGGTACCTACGAGCAGTACTTC
TRBV5-1	TRBJ2-1	.	TRBD2	CASSATSGTYNEQFF	TGCGCCAGCAGCGCCACTAGCGGAACCTACAATGAGCAGTTCTTC
TRBV7-9	TRBJ2-1	once	TRBD2	CASSGGELYYNEQFF	TGTGCCAGCAGCGGGGGGGAGTTGTACTACAATGAGCAGTTCTTC
TRBV5-1	TRBJ1-2	.	.	CASSFDGAGYGYTF	TGCGCCAGCAGCTTTGATGGGGCCGGCTATGGCTACACCTTC
TRBV6-5	TRBJ2-7	few	.	CASSFRGGAQSEQYF	TGTGCCAGCAGTTTCCGAGGGGGGGCGCAAAGCGAGCAGTACTTC
TRBV5-1	TRBJ2-4	.	TRBD1	CASSYGTVGNIQYF	TGCGCCAGCAGCTACGGGACAGTGGGAAACATTCAGTACTTC
TRBV6-2/TRBV6-3	TRBJ2-3	.	TRBD1	CASSYWNRGADTQYF	TGTGCCAGCAGTTACTGGAACAGGGGCGCAGATACGCAGTATTTT
TRBV10-1	TRBJ2-3	.	TRBD1	CASSEGDPGQSTDTQYF	TGCGCCAGCAGTGAAGGAGACCCGGGACAGAGCACAGATACGCAGTATTTT
TRBV19	TRBJ2-2	.	.	CASIGIADTGELFF	TGTGCCAGTATCGGGATAGCGGATACCGGGGAGCTGTTTTTT
TRBV11-2	TRBJ2-4	.	TRBD1	CASSLRRTGGERAKNIQYF	TGTGCCAGCAGCTTAAGAAGGACAGGGGGCGAACGAGCCAAAAACATTCAGTACTTC
TRBV19	TRBJ2-4	.	.	CASRWGVGDAAKNIQYF	TGTGCCAGTAGATGGGGAGTGGGTGACGCGGCCAAAAACATTCAGTACTTC
TRBV5-1	TRBJ2-1	.	TRBD1	CASSLSEWQGAYNEQFF	TGCGCCAGCAGCTTGAGCGAATGGCAGGGGGCCTACAATGAGCAGTTCTTC
TRBV7-9	TRBJ1-1	.	TRBD1	CASSFDRGTEAFF	TGTGCCAGCAGCTTTGACAGGGGCACTGAAGCTTTCTTT